The 17 T cell receptor beta chains below were found in one sample sequenced in a study of cytomegalovirus exposure and HLA in healthy donors. Primers for the PCR totalled 60 Vbeta and 13 Jbeta. Clones were read by immunoSEQ multiplex PCR, and TCRdb kept only the in-frame ones, dropping some. Of about 190,000 clones listed, 77% were seen once; the top ten hold around 2.2%. The source material was PBMCs. All receptors come from a woman aged 25-40 years in good health and CMV-seropositive.

The CDR3 is CASSHPSGGARNEQFF. The CDR3 DNA follows: TGCGCCAGCAGCCACCCGAGCGGGGGGGCACGGAATGAGCAGTTCTTC. The V and J genes are TRBV4-1 and TRBJ2-1; 10 bases match TRBD2. From germline, CDR1 is MGHRA and CDR2 YSYEKL. J lost 7 bases, V lost 3 bases, and 9 bases had no gene match. The CDR3 spans 16 residues.

V and J are TRBV19 and TRBJ1-1; the D gene is possibly TRBD1 (6 bases). The V gene lost 4 bases and the J gene lost 5 bases, with 11 bases spanning the gap. This CDR3 has 13 residues. CDR1 is LNHDA, CDR2 SQIVND, per germline (reference sequence). The CDR3 region is CASSRLQGTEAFF. In DNA, the CDR3 is TGTGCCAGTAGTAGACTACAGGGAACTGAAGCTTTCTTT.

The chain joins TRBV7-3 to TRBJ2-7, with TRBD2 matching over 13 bases. Trimming removed 4 bases from V and 2 bases from J; junction bases left unmatched: 2. This CDR3 region has 15 residues. The germline gives CDR1 SGHTA, CDR2 FQGTGA. This CDR3 reads CASSSGLAGTYEQYF. The DNA of the CDR3 is TGTGCCAGCAGCTCGGGACTAGCGGGGACCTACGAGCAGTACTTC.

The chain uses TRBV5-1 and TRBJ1-1; D remains ambiguous. The CDR3 runs to 14 residues. The V gene lost 4 bases and the J gene lost 0 bases, with 10 bases spanning the gap. CDR1 and CDR2 from the germline V gene are SGHRS and YFSETQ. The CDR3 reads CASSHQALNTEAFF. For the CDR3, the DNA is TGCGCCAGCAGCCACCAAGCCCTGAACACTGAAGCTTTCTTT.

The J gene is TRBJ2-2, the V gene TRBV7-2; D is possibly TRBD1 (6 bases). V was cut by 5 bases and J by 2 bases, with 12 bases left in between. CDR3 size: 15 residues. Germline CDR1 SGHTA, CDR2 FQGNSA. The CDR3 sequence is CASSPTGHNTGELFF. The DNA of the CDR3 is TGTGCCAGCAGCCCGACGGGACATAACACCGGGGAGCTGTTTTTT.

J is TRBJ2-7 and V is TRBV28; TRBD1 aligns across 8 bases. CDR1 and CDR2 from the germline V gene are MDHEN and SYDVKM. This CDR3 comprises 14 residues. The V and J ends lost 5 bases and 4 bases, in that order; junction bases with no gene match: 7. The CDR3 spells CASSPGGDRYEQYF. CDR3 bases: TGTGCCAGCAGTCCAGGGGGCGACAGGTACGAGCAGTACTTC.

This chain uses TRBV16 with TRBJ1-2, with D perhaps matching TRBD1 (5 bases). Deletions cut 2 bases from V and 1 base from J, with 17 bases between. This CDR3 has 17 residues. CDR1 is KGHSY, CDR2 FQNENV, per germline. CDR3 DNA sequence: TGTGCCAGCAGCCAAGACAGTCTGGGGCCCCTTAACTATGGCTACACCTTC. As protein: CASSQDSLGPLNYGYTF.

The genes are TRBV19 and TRBJ2-6; D gene uncertain. The CDR3 spans 13 residues. CDR1 LNHDA and CDR2 SQIVND come from the germline V gene (reference sequence). V gave up 3 bases and J gave up 2 bases, with 2 bases separating them. The CDR3, as DNA: TGTGCCAGTAGTATTACTGGGGCCAACGTCCTGACTTTC. This codes for CASSITGANVLTF.

The chain combines TRBV4-3 with TRBJ2-1, with TRBD2 identical over 9 bases. Germline V gene data show CDR1 as LGHNA and CDR2 as YSLEER. There are 15 residues in the CDR3. Trimming removed 3 bases from V and 2 bases from J; junction bases left unmatched: 2. The DNA for the CDR3 is TGCGCCAGCAGCCACGCGGGGGGGGCCTACAATGAGCAGTTCTTC. It is translated as CASSHAGGAYNEQFF.

The rearrangement joins TRBV11-2 to TRBJ1-1; 8 nucleotides align to TRBD1. CDR3 length equals 14 residues. Germline assignment: CDR1 SGHAT and CDR2 FQNNGV. The V and J ends lost 4 bases and 5 bases, in that order; junction bases with no gene match: 6. CDR3 bases: TGTGCCAGCAGCTCGAGGACAGGGCGAACTGAAGCTTTCTTT. Encoded protein: CASSSRTGRTEAFF.

Notes on this clone: Other DNA sequences in this sample translate to the same CDR3. This chain links TRBV7-9 with TRBJ1-1, with TRBD1 as a possible D gene (5 bases). The CDR3 spans 13 residues. Germline CDR1 SEHNR, CDR2 FQNEAQ (reference sequence). Trimming pared 2 bases from V and 1 base from J, leaving 5 bases between. The CDR3 is CASSLRGNTEAFF. CDR3 nucleotide sequence: TGTGCCAGCAGCTTAAGGGGGAACACTGAAGCTTTCTTT.

The chain links TRBV28 to TRBJ1-2, with D tentatively TRBD1 (5 bases). V lost 6 bases to trimming and J lost 8 bases, with 16 bases between them. The CDR3 runs 13 residues. Germline V CDR1 and CDR2: MDHEN, SYDVKM. As DNA, the CDR3 is TGTGCCAGCAGGCGAGGAGGGGCGGACGGCTACACCTTC. Its protein product is CASRRGGADGYTF.

This chain connects TRBV5-1 to TRBJ2-3; 8 bases are a match to TRBD2. The CDR3 length is 14 residues. Looked up from germline, CDR1 is SGHRS and CDR2 is YFSETQ. V gave up 4 bases and J gave up 10 bases; unmatched junction bases: 11. In nucleotides, the CDR3 is TGCGCCAGCAGCCCCTCCGAGGGCGGGGGGTCGCAGTATTTT. It encodes CASSPSEGGGSQYF.

Only a few counts were recorded for this clone. The rearrangement joins TRBV19 to TRBJ1-1; 7 bases agree with TRBD1. From germline, CDR1 is LNHDA and CDR2 SQIVND (reference sequence). Germline trimming cut 1 base from V and 0 bases from J; bases unmatched to any gene: 11. The CDR3 has 18 amino acids. The CDR3 DNA sequence: TGTGCCAGTAGTATAGTTATTGGACAGGAGGGCCTGAACACTGAAGCTTTCTTT. This sequence encodes CASSIVIGQEGLNTEAFF.

This chain connects TRBV2 to TRBJ2-3, with a tentative D call TRBD2 (5 bases). Trimming pared 3 bases from V and 0 bases from J, leaving 13 bases between. From germline, CDR1 is SNHLY and CDR2 FYNNEI. CDR3 length: 16 residues. CDR3 loop: CASSERVAASTDTQYF. In DNA form, the CDR3 reads TGTGCCAGCAGTGAGAGGGTAGCCGCTAGCACAGATACGCAGTATTTT.

This clone showed up just once. This rearrangement joins TRBV28 to TRBJ2-3; tentatively, D is TRBD2 (6 bases). The germline V gene has CDR1 MDHEN and CDR2 SYDVKM. V lost 5 bases and J 0 bases, leaving 12 bases between the germline ends. There are 15 residues in the CDR3. The CDR3 DNA reads TGTGCCAGCAGTATATCCGGGAGCAGCACAGATACGCAGTATTTT. Its translation: CASSISGSSTDTQYF.

The chain combines TRBV20-1 with TRBJ2-7; 7 positions agree with TRBD1. The CDR3 consists of 10 residues. V shed 8 bases and J 6 bases; nucleotides not matched to a gene: 4. CDR1 DFQATT and CDR2 SNEGSKA come from the germline V gene (reference sequence). CDR3 loop: CSSNRGEQYF. DNA of the CDR3: TGCAGTTCAAACAGGGGCGAGCAGTACTTC.